This is a list of T cell receptor beta chains from one sample in a study of blood T cell repertoires in COVID-19. The table came from immunoSEQ multiplex PCR; TCRdb's copy has only in-frame clones and leaves some out. This sample yields 160,000 or so clones, of which around 77% are seen a single time; 6% to 7.5% belongs to the top ten. The specimen sequenced was peripheral blood. These TCRs come from a man between 65 and 79 years old with active or convalescent COVID-19. The conserved cysteine and the conserved F or W are not part of the CDR3 here. The size field is filled for only some rows; it gives once, few, many or a size class.

V gene: TRBV27
J gene: TRBJ1-1
clone size: .
CDR3 protein: ASSLAPGTGDVEAF

V gene: TRBV3-1/TRBV3-2
J gene: TRBJ2-7
clone size: .
CDR3 protein: ASSQSTGIYEQY

V gene: TRBV11-2
J gene: TRBJ1-6
clone size: few
CDR3 protein: ASSIEGGSPLH

V gene: TRBV18
J gene: TRBJ1-5
clone size: .
CDR3 protein: ASSQSRDFINQPQH

V gene: TRBV7-8
J gene: TRBJ1-4
clone size: few
CDR3 protein: ASSLSYRGVNEKLF

V gene: TRBV6-5
J gene: TRBJ2-7
clone size: .
CDR3 protein: ASSYGGGAYEQY

V gene: TRBV7-2
J gene: TRBJ1-1
clone size: .
CDR3 protein: ASSKGGVNTEAF

V gene: TRBV6-4
J gene: TRBJ1-2
clone size: .
CDR3 protein: ASSIGQGSYGYT

V gene: TRBV7-9
J gene: TRBJ2-1
clone size: .
CDR3 protein: ASSLVGNSYNEQF

V gene: TRBV29-1
J gene: TRBJ2-1
clone size: .
CDR3 protein: SVRDYNEQF

V gene: TRBV5-1
J gene: TRBJ2-1
clone size: .
CDR3 protein: ASSLSSTSVEQF

V gene: TRBV24-1
J gene: TRBJ2-5
clone size: .
CDR3 protein: ATSDRDRGETQY

V gene: TRBV7-2
J gene: TRBJ1-1
clone size: .
CDR3 protein: ASIRAEGHTEAF